The present T cell receptor (beta chain) was sequenced within a study of T cells after yellow fever vaccination. As for the study in general: Some fractions had low cell numbers, and these were prepared with SMART-Seq v4 Ultra Low Input. Study outcomes and limitations: Almost every vaccine-responding clonotype was undetectable in sorted memory subsets on day 0. The study re-detected most primary-vaccination clones after the booster (approximately 96% CD4, 80% to 90% CD8).

Many counts were recorded for this clonotype. Production of TCR cDNA was by 5'RACE template switching, which also added a universal primer site and UMIs. MiXCR, applied by TCRdb to the 5' RACE reads, yields one record per CDR3 protein. This sample yields tens of thousands of distinct CDR3 sequences, of which roughly a tenth are seen a single time; about 12% belongs to the top ten. V dropped 5 bases and J dropped 1 base, with 17 bases sitting between them. The CDR3 length is 17 residues. Germline CDR1 reads MNHEY; CDR2 reads SVGAGI. The sequences come from PBMCs, either bulk or a sorted T-cell subset (CD4+, CD8+, memory, or dextramer-sorted; not recorded which), collected about 2 weeks after the first yellow fever vaccination. The chain has TRBV6-5 and TRBJ2-2, with D possibly being TRBD2 (6 bases). The receptor was derived from a man aged 18 to 29 who received the YFV17D yellow fever vaccine. The CDR3 nucleotides are TGTGCCAGCAGTCCTGGGTCCGGGAGACGGAACACCGGGGAGCTGTTTTTT. Translation gives CASSPGSGRRNTGELFF.